This TCR beta chain was profiled in a study of identical twins. Regarding the study as a whole: Within beta out-of-frame sequences, the excess sharing observed between twins was weaker. The abundant beta clonotypes from cord blood had fewer insertions, and memory repertoires had none of this.

TCRdb re-analysed the 5' RACE reads in MiXCR, keeping a single row per CDR3 protein. The repertoire holds 350,000 to 600,000 distinct CDR3 sequences, 12% to 15% seen once, with over 0.5% in the top ten. With regard to this clonotype: What it binds is not known.

Trimming took 6 bases from V and 3 from J; bases not matched to a gene: 1. The CDR3 has 13 residues. Germline values: CDR1 SNHLY, CDR2 FYNNEI. The data were also submitted as part of a second study, on yellow fever vaccine responses in identical twins.

Sequencing used CD4+ T cells sorted from blood. The sequence was collected from a woman aged 18-29 years in good health. V usage is TRBV2 and J usage is TRBJ1-3, with 8 bases fitting TRBD1. This CDR3 reads CASRQGVGNTIYF. In nucleotides, the CDR3 is TGTGCCAGCAGACAGGGGGTTGGAAACACCATATATTTT.